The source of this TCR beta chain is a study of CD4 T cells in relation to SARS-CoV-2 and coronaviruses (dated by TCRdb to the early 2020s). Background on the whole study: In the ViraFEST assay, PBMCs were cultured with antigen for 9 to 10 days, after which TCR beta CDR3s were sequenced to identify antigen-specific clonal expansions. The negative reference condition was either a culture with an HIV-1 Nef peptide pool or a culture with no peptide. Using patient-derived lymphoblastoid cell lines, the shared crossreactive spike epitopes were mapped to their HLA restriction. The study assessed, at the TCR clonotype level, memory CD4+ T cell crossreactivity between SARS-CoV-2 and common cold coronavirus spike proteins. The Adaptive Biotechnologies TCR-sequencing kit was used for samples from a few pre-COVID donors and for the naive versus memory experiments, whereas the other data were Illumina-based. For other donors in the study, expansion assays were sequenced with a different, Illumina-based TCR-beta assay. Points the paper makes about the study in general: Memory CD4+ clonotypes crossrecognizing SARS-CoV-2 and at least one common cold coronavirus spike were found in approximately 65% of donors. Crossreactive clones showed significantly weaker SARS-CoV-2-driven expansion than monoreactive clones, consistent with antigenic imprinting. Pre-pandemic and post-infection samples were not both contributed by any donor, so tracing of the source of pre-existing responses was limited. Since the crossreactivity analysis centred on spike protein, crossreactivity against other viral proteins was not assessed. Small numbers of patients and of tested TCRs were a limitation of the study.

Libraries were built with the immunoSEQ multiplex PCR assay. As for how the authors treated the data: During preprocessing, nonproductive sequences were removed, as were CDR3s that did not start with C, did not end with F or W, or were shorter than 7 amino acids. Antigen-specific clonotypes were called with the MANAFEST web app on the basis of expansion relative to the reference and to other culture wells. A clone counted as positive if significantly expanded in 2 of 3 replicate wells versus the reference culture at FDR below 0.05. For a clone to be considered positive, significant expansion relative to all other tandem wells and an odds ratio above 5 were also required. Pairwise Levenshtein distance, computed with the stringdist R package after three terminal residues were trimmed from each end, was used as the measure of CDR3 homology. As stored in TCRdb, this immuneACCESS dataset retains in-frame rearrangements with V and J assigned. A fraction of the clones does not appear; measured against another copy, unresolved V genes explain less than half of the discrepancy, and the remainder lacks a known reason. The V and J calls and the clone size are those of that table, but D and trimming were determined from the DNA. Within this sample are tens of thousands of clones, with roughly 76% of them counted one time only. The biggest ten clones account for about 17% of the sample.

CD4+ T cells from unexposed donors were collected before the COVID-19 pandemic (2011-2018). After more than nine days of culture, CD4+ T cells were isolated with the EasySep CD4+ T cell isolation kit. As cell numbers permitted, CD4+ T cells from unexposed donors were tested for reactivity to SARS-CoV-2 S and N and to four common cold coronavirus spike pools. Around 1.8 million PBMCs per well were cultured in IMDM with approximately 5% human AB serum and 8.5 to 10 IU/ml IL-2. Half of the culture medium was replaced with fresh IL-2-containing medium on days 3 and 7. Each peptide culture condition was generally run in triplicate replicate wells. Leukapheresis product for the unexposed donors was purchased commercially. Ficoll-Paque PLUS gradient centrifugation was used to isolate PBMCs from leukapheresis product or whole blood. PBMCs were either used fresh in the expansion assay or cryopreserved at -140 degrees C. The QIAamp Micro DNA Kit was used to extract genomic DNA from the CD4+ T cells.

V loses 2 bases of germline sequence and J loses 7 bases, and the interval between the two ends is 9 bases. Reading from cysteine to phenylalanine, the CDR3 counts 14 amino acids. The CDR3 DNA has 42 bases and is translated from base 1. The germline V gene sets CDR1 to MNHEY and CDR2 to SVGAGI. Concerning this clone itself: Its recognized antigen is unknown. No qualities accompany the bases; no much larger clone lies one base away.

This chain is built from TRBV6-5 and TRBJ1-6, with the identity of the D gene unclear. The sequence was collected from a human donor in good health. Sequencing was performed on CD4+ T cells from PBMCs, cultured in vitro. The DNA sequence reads TGTGCCAGCAGTTACCTTTCCGGAAATTCACCCCTCCACTTT. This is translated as CASSYLSGNSPLHF.